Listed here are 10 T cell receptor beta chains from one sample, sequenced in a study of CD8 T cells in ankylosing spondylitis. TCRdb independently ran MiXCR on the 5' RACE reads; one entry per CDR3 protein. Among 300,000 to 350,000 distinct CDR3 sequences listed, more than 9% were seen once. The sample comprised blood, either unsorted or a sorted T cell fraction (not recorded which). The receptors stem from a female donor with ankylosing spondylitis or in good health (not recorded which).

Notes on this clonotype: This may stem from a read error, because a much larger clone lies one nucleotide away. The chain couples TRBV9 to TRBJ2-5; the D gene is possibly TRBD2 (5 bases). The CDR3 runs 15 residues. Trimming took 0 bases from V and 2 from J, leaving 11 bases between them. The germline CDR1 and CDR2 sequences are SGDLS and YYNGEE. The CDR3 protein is CASSVAPCGQETQYF. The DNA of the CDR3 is TGTGCCAGCAGCGTAGCTCCTTGCGGGCAAGAGACCCAGTACTTC.

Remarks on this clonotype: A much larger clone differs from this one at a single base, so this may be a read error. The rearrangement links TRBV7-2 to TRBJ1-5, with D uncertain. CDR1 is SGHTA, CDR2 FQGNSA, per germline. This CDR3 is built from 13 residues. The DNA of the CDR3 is TGTGTCAGCAGTTCCATGACAAATCAGCCCCAGCATTTT. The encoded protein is CVSSSMTNQPQHF.

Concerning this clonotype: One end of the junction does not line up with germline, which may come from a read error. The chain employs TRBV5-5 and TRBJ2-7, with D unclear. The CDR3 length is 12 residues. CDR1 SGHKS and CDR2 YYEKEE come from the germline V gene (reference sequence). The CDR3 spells CAISLPSYEQYF. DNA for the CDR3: TGTGCCATCAGCTTACCCTCCTACGAGCAGTACTTC.

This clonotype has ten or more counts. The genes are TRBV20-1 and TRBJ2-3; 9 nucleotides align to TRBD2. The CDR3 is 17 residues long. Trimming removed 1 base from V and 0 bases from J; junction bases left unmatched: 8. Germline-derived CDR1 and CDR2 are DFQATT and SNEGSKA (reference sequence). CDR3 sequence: CSARAGTSSTSTDTQYF. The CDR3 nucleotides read TGCAGTGCTAGAGCCGGGACTAGCTCAACTAGCACAGATACGCAGTATTTT.

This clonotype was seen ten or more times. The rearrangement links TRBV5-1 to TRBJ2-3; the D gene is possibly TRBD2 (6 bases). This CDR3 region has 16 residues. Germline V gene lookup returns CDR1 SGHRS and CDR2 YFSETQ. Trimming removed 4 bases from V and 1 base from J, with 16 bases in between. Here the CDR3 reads CASSGRLVSGTDTQYF. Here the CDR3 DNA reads TGCGCCAGCAGCGGCAGACTAGTCAGTGGCACAGATACGCAGTATTTT. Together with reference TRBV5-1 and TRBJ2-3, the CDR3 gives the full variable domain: KAGVTQTPRYLIKTRGQQVTLSCSPISGHRSVSWYQQTPGQGLQFLFEYFSETQRNKGNFPGRFSGRQFSNSRSEMNVSTLELGDSALYLCASSGRLVSGTDTQYFGPGTRLTVL.

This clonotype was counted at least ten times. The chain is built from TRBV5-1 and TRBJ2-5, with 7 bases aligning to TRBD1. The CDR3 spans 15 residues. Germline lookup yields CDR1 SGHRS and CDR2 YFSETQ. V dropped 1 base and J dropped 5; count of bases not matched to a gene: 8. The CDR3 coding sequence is TGCGCCAGCAGCTTGAACAGGGGAGTAGGGGAGACCCAGTACTTC. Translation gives CASSLNRGVGETQYF.

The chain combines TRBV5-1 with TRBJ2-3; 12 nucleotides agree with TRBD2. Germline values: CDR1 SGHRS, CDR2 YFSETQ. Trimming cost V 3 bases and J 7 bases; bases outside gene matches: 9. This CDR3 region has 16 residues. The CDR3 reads CASSSRLAGAENTQYF. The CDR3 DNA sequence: TGCGCCAGCAGCTCAAGACTAGCGGGGGCCGAGAATACGCAGTATTTT.

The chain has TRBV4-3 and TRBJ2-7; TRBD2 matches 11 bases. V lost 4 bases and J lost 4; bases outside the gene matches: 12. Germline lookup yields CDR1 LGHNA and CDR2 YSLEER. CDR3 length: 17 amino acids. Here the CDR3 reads CASSPVRASGRRYEQYF. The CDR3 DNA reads TGCGCCAGCAGCCCAGTGAGGGCTAGCGGGAGGAGGTACGAGCAGTACTTC.

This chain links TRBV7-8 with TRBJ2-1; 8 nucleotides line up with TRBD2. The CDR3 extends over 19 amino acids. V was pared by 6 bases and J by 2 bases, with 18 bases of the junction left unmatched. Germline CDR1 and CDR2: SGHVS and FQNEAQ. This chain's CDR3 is CASSTFGRGEVTTYNEQFF. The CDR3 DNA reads TGTGCCAGCAGTACGTTCGGGCGGGGGGAAGTTACTACCTACAATGAGCAGTTCTTC.

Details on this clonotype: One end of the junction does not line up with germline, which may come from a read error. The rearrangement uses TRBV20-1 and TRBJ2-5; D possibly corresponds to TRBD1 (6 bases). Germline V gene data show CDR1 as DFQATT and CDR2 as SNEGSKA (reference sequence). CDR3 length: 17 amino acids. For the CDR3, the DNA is TGCTGTGCTAGGGGGTTCGATCGGCGGTACGCAGGGGAGACCCAGTACTTC. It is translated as CCARGFDRRYAGETQYF.